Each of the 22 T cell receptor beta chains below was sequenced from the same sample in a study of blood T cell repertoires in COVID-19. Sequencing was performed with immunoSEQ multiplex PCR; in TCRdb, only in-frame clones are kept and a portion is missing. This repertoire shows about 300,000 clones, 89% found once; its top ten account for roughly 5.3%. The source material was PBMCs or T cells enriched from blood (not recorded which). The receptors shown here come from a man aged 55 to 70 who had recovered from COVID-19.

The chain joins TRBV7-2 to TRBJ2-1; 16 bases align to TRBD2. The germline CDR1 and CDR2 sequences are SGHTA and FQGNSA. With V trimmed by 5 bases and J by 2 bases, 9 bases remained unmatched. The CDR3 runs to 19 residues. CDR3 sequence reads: CASSRPGLAGGTAYNEQFF. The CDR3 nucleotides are TGTGCCAGCAGCCGCCCGGGACTAGCGGGAGGGACGGCCTACAATGAGCAGTTCTTC.

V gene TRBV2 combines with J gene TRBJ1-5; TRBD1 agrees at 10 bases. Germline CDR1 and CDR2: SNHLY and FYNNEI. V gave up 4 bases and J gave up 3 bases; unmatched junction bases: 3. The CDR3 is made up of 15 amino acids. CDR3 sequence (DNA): TGTGCCAGCAGTGGACAGGGGGCCCTCAATCAGCCCCAGCATTTT. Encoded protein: CASSGQGALNQPQHF.

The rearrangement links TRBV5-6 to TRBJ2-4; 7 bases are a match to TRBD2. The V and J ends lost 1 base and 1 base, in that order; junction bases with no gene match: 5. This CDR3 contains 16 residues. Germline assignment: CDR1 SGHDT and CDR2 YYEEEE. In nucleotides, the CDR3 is TGTGCCAGCAGCTTGTTGCGGGAGTCTGCCAAAAACATTCAGTACTTC. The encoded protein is CASSLLRESAKNIQYF.

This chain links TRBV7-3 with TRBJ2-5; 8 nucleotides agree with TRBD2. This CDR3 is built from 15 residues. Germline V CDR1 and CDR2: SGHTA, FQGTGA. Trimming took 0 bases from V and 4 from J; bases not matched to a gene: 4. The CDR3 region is CASSLTTSVGETQYF. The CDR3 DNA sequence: TGTGCCAGCAGCTTAACGACTAGCGTAGGAGAGACCCAGTACTTC.

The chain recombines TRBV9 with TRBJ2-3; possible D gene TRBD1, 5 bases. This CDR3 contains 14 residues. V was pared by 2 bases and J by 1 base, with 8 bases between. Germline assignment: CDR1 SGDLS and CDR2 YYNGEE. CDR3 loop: CASSVMTGTDTQYF. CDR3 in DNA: TGTGCCAGCAGCGTGATGACAGGCACAGATACGCAGTATTTT.

For the CDR3, the DNA is TGTGCCAGCAGCCAAGCCAGGGCGCCCACAGATACGCAGTATTTT. Translation gives CASSQARAPTDTQYF. This chain connects TRBV3-1 (or the pseudogene TRBV3-2) to TRBJ2-3, with D perhaps matching TRBD1 (5 bases). Germline V CDR1 and CDR2: LGHDT, YNNKEL (reference sequence). CDR3 size: 15 residues. Trimming shortened V by 1 base and J by 2 bases, and 10 bases separated the two germline ends.

The CDR3 bases are TGTGCCAGCAGCTTAGACGGGGACTACGAGCAGTACTTC. Its protein product is CASSLDGDYEQYF. V and J are TRBV7-2 and TRBJ2-7; a weak D match, TRBD2 (5 bases). The CDR3 covers 13 residues. The V gene lost 1 base and the J gene lost 3 bases, with 7 bases spanning the gap. Germline values: CDR1 SGHTA, CDR2 FQGNSA. Filled out from reference TRBV7-2 and TRBJ2-7, the complete variable domain reads GAGVSQSPSNKVTEKGKDVELRCDPISGHTALYWYRQSLGQGLEFLIYFQGNSAPDKSGLPSDRFSAERTGGSVSTLTIQRTQQEDSAVYLCASSLDGDYEQYFGPGTRLTVT.

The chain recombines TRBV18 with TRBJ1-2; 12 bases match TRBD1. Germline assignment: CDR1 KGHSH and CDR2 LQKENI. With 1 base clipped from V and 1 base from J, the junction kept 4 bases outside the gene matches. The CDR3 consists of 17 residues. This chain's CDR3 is CASSPLGTGGDNYGYTF. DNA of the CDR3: TGTGCCAGCTCACCACTTGGGACAGGGGGCGATAACTATGGCTACACCTTC.

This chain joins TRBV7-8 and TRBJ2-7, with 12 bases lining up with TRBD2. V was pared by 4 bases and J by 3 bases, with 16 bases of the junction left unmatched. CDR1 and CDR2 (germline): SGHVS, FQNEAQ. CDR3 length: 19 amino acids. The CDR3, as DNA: TGTGCCAGCAGCTCAGGACTAGCGGGGCCGAGGAGTCAGAGCTACGAGCAGTACTTC. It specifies CASSSGLAGPRSQSYEQYF.

Here the CDR3 reads CSVEREGPGETQYF. The CDR3 DNA reads as TGCAGCGTTGAGCGGGAGGGCCCCGGAGAGACCCAGTACTTC. V is TRBV29-1 and J is TRBJ2-5, with TRBD2 matching 9 bases. The CDR3 consists of 14 residues. Germline CDR1 is SQVTM and CDR2 is ANQGSEA. The V gene end was trimmed by 3 bases and the J gene end by 4 bases; junction bases not matched to a gene: 6.

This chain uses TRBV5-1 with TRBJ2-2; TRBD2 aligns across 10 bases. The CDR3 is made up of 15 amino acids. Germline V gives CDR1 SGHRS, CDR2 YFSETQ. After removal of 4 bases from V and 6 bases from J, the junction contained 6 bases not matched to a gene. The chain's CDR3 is CASSRSGRAPGELFF. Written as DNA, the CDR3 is TGCGCCAGCAGCCGGAGCGGGAGGGCCCCCGGGGAGCTGTTTTTT.

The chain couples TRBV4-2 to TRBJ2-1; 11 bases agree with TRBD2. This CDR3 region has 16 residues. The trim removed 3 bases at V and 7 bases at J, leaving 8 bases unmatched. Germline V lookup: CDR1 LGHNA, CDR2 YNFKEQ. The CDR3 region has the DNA TGTGCCAGCAGCCATGACCTAGCGGGAGGATTGAATGAGCAGTTCTTC. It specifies CASSHDLAGGLNEQFF.

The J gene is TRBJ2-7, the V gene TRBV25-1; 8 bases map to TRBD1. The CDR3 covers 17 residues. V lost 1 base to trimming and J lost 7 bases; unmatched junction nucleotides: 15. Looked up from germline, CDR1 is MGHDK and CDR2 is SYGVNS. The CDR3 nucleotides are TGTGCCAGCAGTGAATGGGTAGTTTTCGTGGACAGGGAGGAGCAGTACTTC. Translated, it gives CASSEWVVFVDREEQYF.

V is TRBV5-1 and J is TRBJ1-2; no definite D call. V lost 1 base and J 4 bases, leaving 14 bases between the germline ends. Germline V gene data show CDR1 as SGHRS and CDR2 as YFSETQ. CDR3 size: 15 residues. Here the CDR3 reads CASSLTPLLTYGYTF. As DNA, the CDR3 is TGCGCCAGCAGCTTGACCCCACTGTTAACCTATGGCTACACCTTC.

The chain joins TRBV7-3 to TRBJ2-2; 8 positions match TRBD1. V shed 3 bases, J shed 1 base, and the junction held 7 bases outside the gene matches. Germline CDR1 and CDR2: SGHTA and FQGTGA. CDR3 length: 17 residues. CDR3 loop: CASSFKGGTGNTGELFF. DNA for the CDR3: TGTGCCAGCAGCTTTAAAGGCGGGACAGGGAACACCGGGGAGCTGTTTTTT.

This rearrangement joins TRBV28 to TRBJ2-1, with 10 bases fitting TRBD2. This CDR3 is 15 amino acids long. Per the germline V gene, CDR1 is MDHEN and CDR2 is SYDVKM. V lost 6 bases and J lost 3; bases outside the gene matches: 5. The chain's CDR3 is CASSPAGGLYNEQFF. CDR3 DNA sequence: TGTGCCAGCAGCCCAGCGGGAGGGCTCTACAATGAGCAGTTCTTC. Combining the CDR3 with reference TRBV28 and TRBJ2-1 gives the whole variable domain DVKVTQSSRYLVKRTGEKVFLECVQDMDHENMFWYRQDPGLGLRLIYFSYDVKMKEKGDIPEGYSVSREKKERFSLILESASTNQTSMYLCASSPAGGLYNEQFFGPGTRLTVL.

The chain's CDR3 is CATSSSQSSYEQYF. Written as DNA, the CDR3 is TGTGCCACCAGCAGTAGCCAGAGCTCCTACGAGCAGTACTTC. The chain links TRBV15 to TRBJ2-7; D ambiguous. Germline lookup yields CDR1 LNHNV and CDR2 YYDKDF (reference sequence). Trimming cost V 3 bases and J 0 bases, with 9 bases left between them. CDR3 size: 14 residues.

For the CDR3, the DNA is TGTGCCAGCTTGGACACCGCTGGAAACACCATATATTTT. The encoded protein is CASLDTAGNTIYF. V gene TRBV5-5 combines with J gene TRBJ1-3, with D perhaps matching TRBD1 (5 bases). The CDR3 runs to 13 residues. Trimming pared 7 bases from V and 2 bases from J, leaving 10 bases between. CDR1 is SGHKS and CDR2 is YYEKEE in the germline V gene (reference sequence).

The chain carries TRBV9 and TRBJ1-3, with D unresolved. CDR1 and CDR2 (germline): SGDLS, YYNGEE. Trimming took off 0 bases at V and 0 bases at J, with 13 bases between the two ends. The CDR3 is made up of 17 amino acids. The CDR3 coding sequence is TGTGCCAGCAGCGTAGCACAGACTAAGTTCTCTGGAAACACCATATATTTT. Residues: CASSVAQTKFSGNTIYF.

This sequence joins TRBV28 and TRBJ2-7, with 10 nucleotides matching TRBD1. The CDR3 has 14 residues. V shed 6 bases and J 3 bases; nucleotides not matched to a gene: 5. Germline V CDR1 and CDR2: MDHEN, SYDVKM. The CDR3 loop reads CASRGTGDFYEQYF. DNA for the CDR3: TGTGCCAGCAGGGGGACAGGGGATTTCTACGAGCAGTACTTC.

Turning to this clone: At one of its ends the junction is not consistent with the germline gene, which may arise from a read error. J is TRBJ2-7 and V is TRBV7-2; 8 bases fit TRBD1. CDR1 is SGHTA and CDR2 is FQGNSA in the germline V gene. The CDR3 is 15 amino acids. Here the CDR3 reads CASSLVPGGSHEQYF. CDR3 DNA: TGTGCCAGCAGCTTAGTGCCAGGGGGCTCCCACGAGCAGTACTTC.

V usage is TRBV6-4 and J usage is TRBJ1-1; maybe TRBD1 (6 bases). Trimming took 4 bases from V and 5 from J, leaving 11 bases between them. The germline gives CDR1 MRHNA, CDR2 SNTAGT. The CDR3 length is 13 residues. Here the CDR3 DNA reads TGTGCCAGCAGTGTAAGGGGGGGGACTGAAGCTTTCTTT. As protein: CASSVRGGTEAFF.